Listed below are T cell receptor beta chains from one sample, sequenced in a study of beta chain features in type 1 diabetes. Produced via immunoSEQ multiplex PCR; TCRdb's table is partial and in-frame only. The table lists around 300,000 clones, under 8.5% of them singletons. The sequenced sample consisted of central memory CD4+ T cells from blood. The receptors were sampled from a woman younger than 35 in good health. The CDR3 runs from the conserved cysteine through the conserved F or W. Fields, in order: V gene, clone size, D gene, J gene, CDR3 protein, CDR3 DNA. A D gene is named only where the DNA matches it firmly. Clone size, where shown, is once, few, many, or a class for clones that have expanded.

TRBV2	-	-	TRBJ1-2	CASSGPEKTGGYTF	TGTGCCAGCAGTGGCCCAGAAAAGACAGGTGGCTACACCTTC
TRBV21-1	-	-	TRBJ1-5	CASSKYQGLPQHF	TGTGCCAGCAGCAAATACCAGGGGTTGCCCCAGCATTTT
TRBV7-2	many	-	TRBJ1-2	CASSLAGAGTNYGYTF	TGTGCCAGCAGCTTAGCGGGTGCGGGTACTAACTATGGCTACACCTTC
TRBV5-1	-	-	TRBJ2-2	CASSLAGELFF	TGCGCCAGCAGCTTGGCCGGGGAGCTGTTTTTT
TRBV27	few	TRBD1	TRBJ2-3	CASSNRDRVDTQYF	TGTGCCAGCAGTAACCGGGACAGAGTGGATACGCAGTATTTT
TRBV7-8	-	-	TRBJ2-7	CASSLALYYEQYF	TGTGCCAGCAGCTTGGCCTTGTACTACGAGCAGTACTTC
TRBV6-6	many	-	TRBJ1-1	CASAGGLGNTEAFF	TGTGCCAGCGCAGGAGGGCTGGGGAACACTGAAGCTTTCTTT
TRBV11-2	many	-	TRBJ1-1	CASSLSEITEAFF	TGTGCCAGCAGCTTATCTGAAATCACTGAAGCTTTCTTT
TRBV7-2	-	TRBD2	TRBJ2-1	CASSLFGLASGRGNEQFF	TGTGCCAGCAGCTTATTCGGGTTGGCTAGCGGGAGAGGTAATGAGCAGTTCTTC
TRBV2	few	-	TRBJ1-1	CASGLWSTEAFF	TGTGCCAGCGGGCTATGGAGCACTGAAGCTTTCTTT
TRBV18	-	TRBD1	TRBJ1-6	CASSTSGTGVNSPLHF	TGTGCCAGCTCAACTTCCGGGACAGGGGTTAATTCACCCCTCCACTTT